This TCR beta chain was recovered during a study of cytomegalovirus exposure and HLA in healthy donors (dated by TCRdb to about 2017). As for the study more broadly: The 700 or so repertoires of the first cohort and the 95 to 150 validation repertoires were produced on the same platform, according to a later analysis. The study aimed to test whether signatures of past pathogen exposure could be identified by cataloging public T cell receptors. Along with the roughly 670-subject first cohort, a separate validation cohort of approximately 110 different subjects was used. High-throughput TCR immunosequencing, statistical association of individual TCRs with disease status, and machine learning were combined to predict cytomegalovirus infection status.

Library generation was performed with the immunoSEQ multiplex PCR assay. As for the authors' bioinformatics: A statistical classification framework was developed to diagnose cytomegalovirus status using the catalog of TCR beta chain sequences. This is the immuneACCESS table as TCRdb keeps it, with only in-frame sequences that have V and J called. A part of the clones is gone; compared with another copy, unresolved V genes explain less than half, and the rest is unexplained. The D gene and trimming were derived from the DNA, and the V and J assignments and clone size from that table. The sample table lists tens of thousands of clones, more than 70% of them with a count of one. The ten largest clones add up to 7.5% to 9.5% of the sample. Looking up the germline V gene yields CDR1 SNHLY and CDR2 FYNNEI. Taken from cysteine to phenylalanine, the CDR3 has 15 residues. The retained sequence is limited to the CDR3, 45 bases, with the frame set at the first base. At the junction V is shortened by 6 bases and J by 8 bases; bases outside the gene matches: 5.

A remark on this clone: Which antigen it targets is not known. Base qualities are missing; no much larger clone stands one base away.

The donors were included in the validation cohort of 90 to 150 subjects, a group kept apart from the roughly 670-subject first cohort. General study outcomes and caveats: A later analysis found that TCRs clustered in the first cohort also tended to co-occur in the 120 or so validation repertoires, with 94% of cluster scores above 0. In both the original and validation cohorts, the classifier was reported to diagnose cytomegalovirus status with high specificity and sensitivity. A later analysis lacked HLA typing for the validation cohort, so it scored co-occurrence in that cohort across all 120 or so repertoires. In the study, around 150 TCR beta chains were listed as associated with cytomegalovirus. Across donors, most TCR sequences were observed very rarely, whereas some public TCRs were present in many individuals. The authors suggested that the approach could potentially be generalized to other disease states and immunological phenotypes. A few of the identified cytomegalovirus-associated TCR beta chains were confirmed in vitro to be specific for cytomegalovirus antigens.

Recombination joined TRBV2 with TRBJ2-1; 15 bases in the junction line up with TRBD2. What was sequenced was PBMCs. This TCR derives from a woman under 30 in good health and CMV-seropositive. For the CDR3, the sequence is CASSGTSGGTHEQFF. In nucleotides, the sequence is TGTGCCAGCAGCGGGACTAGCGGGGGGACGCATGAGCAGTTCTTC.